This is a list of T cell receptor beta chains from one sample in a study of cytomegalovirus exposure and HLA in healthy donors. The protocol was immunoSEQ multiplex PCR, while the TCRdb copy is restricted to in-frame clones and leaves out a portion. In the table there are about 210,000 clones, approximately 83% of which are singletons. Sequencing was carried out using PBMCs. The receptors were sampled from a woman in her forties or fifties in good health and CMV-seropositive. The CDR3 runs from the conserved cysteine through the conserved F or W. Fields, in order: CDR3 DNA, CDR3 protein, J gene, V gene, clone size, D gene. A D gene is named only where the DNA matches it firmly. Size is omitted from some rows. Given values are once, few, many or a class for expanded clones.

TGTGCCAGCAGCATCGGACAGGGAAACTATGGCTACACCTTC | CASSIGQGNYGYTF | TRBJ1-2 | TRBV21-1 | . | .
TGTGCCAGAAGCTTGGCCCGGGGGAAGGAAAAACTGTTTTTT | CARSLARGKEKLFF | TRBJ1-4 | TRBV5-3 | . | .
TGTGCCAGCAGTGAAGACCTGACAGGGACCTATGGCTACACCTTC | CASSEDLTGTYGYTF | TRBJ1-2 | TRBV2 | once | TRBD1
TGCGCCAGCAGCTGGACAGGGGACACCGGGGAGCTGTTTTTT | CASSWTGDTGELFF | TRBJ2-2 | TRBV4-1 | . | TRBD1
TGCGCCAGCAGCCAACGGGTTGCGATCACCGGGGAGCTGTTTTTT | CASSQRVAITGELFF | TRBJ2-2 | TRBV4-1 | . | .
TGTGCCAGCAGTTGGGGAGGTTCGGAGACTGAAGCTTTCTTT | CASSWGGSETEAFF | TRBJ1-1 | TRBV6-5 | . | .
TGTGCCAGCAGGCGGGACAGGGAAGGGAGCAATGAGCAGTTCTTC | CASRRDREGSNEQFF | TRBJ2-1 | TRBV4-2 | . | TRBD1
TGTGCCAGCTCACCGCGGTCCGATGGGAATTCACCCCTCCACTTT | CASSPRSDGNSPLHF | TRBJ1-6 | TRBV18 | few | .
TGTGCCAGCTCTCCCCTTTCCTACGAGCAGTACTTC | CASSPLSYEQYF | TRBJ2-7 | TRBV18 | once | .
TGCGCCAGCAGCTTGGCCGGAAGCGGGGGGTACGAGCAGTACTTC | CASSLAGSGGYEQYF | TRBJ2-7 | TRBV5-1 | . | TRBD2
TGTGCCAGCAGCGTAGGAGTGACCGGGGAGCTGTTTTTT | CASSVGVTGELFF | TRBJ2-2 | TRBV9 | . | .
TGCAGCGTTGAGGGCCCTAATGAGCAGTTCTTC | CSVEGPNEQFF | TRBJ2-1 | TRBV29-1 | . | .
TGTGCCAGCAGCTCGACAGGGGCGGTCAATCAGCCCCAGCATTTT | CASSSTGAVNQPQHF | TRBJ1-5 | TRBV7-2 | . | TRBD1
TGTGCCAGCAGCTTAGCGCACAGTACTAGCAATCAGCCCCAGCATTTT | CASSLAHSTSNQPQHF | TRBJ1-5 | TRBV7-2 | few | .
TGTGCCAGCAGTTACTCTCCGGGACAAAGATATGGCTACACCTTC | CASSYSPGQRYGYTF | TRBJ1-2 | TRBV6-6 | . | .
TGTGCCAGCAGCGCGAGACTAGCCCGCACAGATACGCAGTATTTT | CASSARLARTDTQYF | TRBJ2-3 | TRBV9 | . | TRBD2
TGTGCCTGCGGGGTGCGAGGGCGAGAAAAACTGTTTTTT | CACGVRGREKLFF | TRBJ1-4 | TRBV6-5 | . | .
TGCGCCAGCAGCCAAGGGTCAGGGGTGAATAATTCACCCCTCCACTTT | CASSQGSGVNNSPLHF | TRBJ1-6 | TRBV4-1 | . | .